This T cell receptor beta chain was recorded in a study of blood T cell repertoires in COVID-19. This table comes from immunoSEQ multiplex PCR, and its TCRdb copy is limited to in-frame clones, with some not included. Counted here are over 90,000 clones, about 84% occurring once; the ten biggest clones make up about 4.3%. Per germline, CDR1 MGHDK and CDR2 SYGVNS. The V end lost 3 bases, the J end lost 2 bases, and 9 bases lay between the germline ends. CDR3 length equals 14 residues. This sequence originates from a man between 60 and 75 years old with acute or convalescent COVID-19. Material for sequencing was peripheral blood. This chain connects TRBV25-1 to TRBJ2-3; D ambiguous. The CDR3 here is CASSDRRATDTQYF. The CDR3 nucleotides are TGTGCCAGCAGTGATCGCCGAGCCACAGATACGCAGTATTTT.